This T cell receptor (beta chain) originates from a study of CD8+ T cells in alopecia areata (dated by TCRdb to the late 2010s). About the full investigation: Treated patients were enrolled in an open-label pilot trial of oral tofacitinib at 5 to 10 mg twice daily for moderate-to-severe alopecia areata. Tofacitinib was given for 6 to 18 months, followed by 6 months of follow-up off drug to assess delayed response and recurrence. Disease severity in treated patients was measured with the SALT score, which quantifies the percentage of affected scalp surface area. High-throughput TCRbeta sequencing was used to examine T cell clonal expansion in alopecia areata in both the C3H/HeJ mouse model and human patients. Scalp tissue and sorted CD4+ and CD8+ peripheral blood T cells from patchy and totalis/universalis alopecia areata patients and from healthy controls were covered by human TCRbeta sequencing. Biopsies were taken from tofacitinib-treated patients at baseline and again at 4 and 24 weeks into treatment, and several of those patients also had a later scalp biopsy. Scalp clonality was compared across normal scalp (n=4), patchy alopecia areata scalp (n=8), and alopecia totalis/universalis scalp (n=8). The RNA source kit depended on sample type: the PAXgene miRNA kit for fixed scalp, the miRNeasy kit for PBMCs, and the RNeasy kit for mouse skin. Amplification of TCRbeta CDR3 regions was done by immunoSEQ multiplex PCR using 35 Vbeta forward primers and 13 Jbeta reverse primers.

According to the germline V gene, CDR1 reads SGHTA and CDR2 reads FQGTGA. V gives up 5 bases and J gives up 7 bases, and the segment between their germline ends measures 15 bases. Measured from the cysteine to the phenylalanine, the CDR3 is 13 residues long. Just the 39-base CDR3 DNA is kept, in frame starting at base 1. Libraries came from the immunoSEQ multiplex PCR assay. For TCR sequencing, RNA was extracted from every sample and reverse transcribed into cDNA to serve as template. First-strand cDNA was synthesized with SuperScript III using a 2:1 mix of oligo-dT and random hexamers. A synthetic immune receptor repertoire was used to assess amplification bias, and residual bias was removed computationally. Concerning the study's data processing: Raw reads were preprocessed for error removal, and CDR3 was defined according to IMGT conventions as running from the conserved cysteine to phenylalanine. Clonality was computed by normalizing Shannon entropy by log2 of the number of productive unique TCRs and subtracting the result from 1. Whether each scalp clone was CD4 or CD8 was inferred by checking scalp TCRbeta sequences against the CD4 and CD8 repertoires from sorted blood. TCRdb holds this immuneACCESS table with in-frame rearrangements only. Some clones are missing; in checked studies, unresolved V genes explain under half, and the rest has no known cause. The V and J calls and clone size are taken from that table; D and trimming were inferred from the DNA. The sample data list under 300,000 clones, and 60% of these were observed just once. The ten largest clonotypes hold about 0.93% of the sample.

The paper's findings and limits, for the study overall: Lesional scalp, especially in alopecia totalis/universalis, showed higher clonality and more expanded CD8+ clones than normal scalp, suggesting antigenic drive. Unlike mouse skin, where gammadelta T cells dominate, normal human skin contains resident alphabeta T cells that get sequenced too, which complicates analysis of the scalp TCR repertoire. Because the treated cohort was small and included a single nonresponder, larger studies are needed to assess links between baseline CD8+ expansion and response. Scalp clonality and the number of expanded CD8+ clones among the top 100 scalp clones were significantly decreased by tofacitinib. Shared TCR sequences between patients were less evident than in mice, which may be partly attributable to HLA diversity in the patient population. Many expanded lesional clones were found to persist in scalp and blood during tofacitinib treatment, and relapse after treatment cessation may be partly explained by this persistence.

With regard to this clone: The specificity of this receptor is unknown. No base-level quality is on record; no much larger clone is a single base apart.

What this sample's treatment or condition label stands for: oral pan-JAK inhibitor, 5-10 mg twice daily. Peripheral blood and lesional scalp punch biopsies were obtained from patients with alopecia areata. PBMCs were separated by density centrifugation and stained for CD3, CD4 and CD8, after which CD4+ and CD8+ T cells were sorted on a FACSAria. Rearrangement joined TRBV7-3 to TRBJ2-7, and TRBD2 may be the D gene, going by 5 matching bases. The sample was CD4+ T cells sorted from blood, taken at roughly week 53, from a patient treated with tofacitinib. This clonotype was obtained from a human donor with alopecia areata. The CDR3 is CASSDRAPGEQYF. In nucleotide form, the sequence is TGTGCCAGCAGCGACCGGGCCCCGGGGGAGCAGTACTTC. Reference TRBV7-3 and TRBJ2-7 proteins supply the regions before and after the CDR3; the full variable domain is: GAGVSQTPSNKVTEKGKYVELRCDPISGHTALYWYRQSLGQGPEFLIYFQGTGAADDSGLPNDRFFAVRPEGSVSTLKIQRTERGDSAVYLCASSDRAPGEQYFGPGTRLTVT.